This T cell receptor beta chain stems from a study of Ad26.COV2.S vaccination and SARS-CoV-2 variants. The method was immunoSEQ multiplex PCR; TCRdb's version includes in-frame clones alone and lacks a portion of them. The sample lists under 500,000 clones; 92% were seen once. The V gene end was trimmed by 3 bases and the J gene end by 1 base; junction bases not matched to a gene: 3. There are 17 residues in the CDR3. The germline V gene has CDR1 SGHNT and CDR2 YENEEA. Treatment denoted: 15 to 20 received Ad26.COV2.S at low or high dose, single or two shots; roughly five received placebo; per-sample allocation not given. Sample collection was performed on day 63 after the first vaccine or placebo injection.

This receptor was identified in a person aged 18 to 65 who received the Ad26.COV2.S COVID-19 vaccine or a placebo. The chain links TRBV11-3 to TRBJ2-3; 14 bases agree with TRBD2. This specimen was peripheral blood, taken in a trial of Ad26.COV2.S vaccine versus placebo. The CDR3 region has the DNA TGTGCCAGCAGCTTGTCGACTAGCGGGGGGGGCACAGATACGCAGTATTTT. Its translation is CASSLSTSGGGTDTQYF.